This is a list of T cell receptor beta chains from one sample in a study of T cells after yellow fever vaccination. TCRdb reprocessed the 5' RACE reads with MiXCR, giving one entry per CDR3 protein. The data show about 630,000 distinct CDR3 sequences, with roughly an eighth seen just once and about 16% held by the top ten. Sequenced here: PBMCs, sampled on the day of the yellow fever booster vaccination. The origin of the receptors is a man aged 25 to 40 who received the YFV17D yellow fever vaccine. The CDR3 runs from the conserved cysteine through the conserved F or W. Fields, in order: V gene, D gene, clone size, J gene, CDR3 protein, CDR3 DNA. A D gene is named only where the DNA matches it firmly. The size field is filled for only some rows; it gives once, few, many or a size class.

TRBV20-1	TRBD2	.	TRBJ2-7	CSARDLGTSGKDIDEQYF	TGCAGTGCTAGAGATCTCGGGACTAGCGGGAAAGATATTGACGAGCAGTACTTC
TRBV20-1	.	.	TRBJ2-2	CSARVPEATGELFF	TGCAGTGCTAGAGTCCCGGAGGCTACCGGGGAGCTGTTTTTT
TRBV20-1	TRBD1	many	TRBJ2-7	CSADPGTGLLEQYF	TGCAGTGCGGATCCCGGGACAGGACTCCTTGAGCAGTACTTC
TRBV27	.	few	TRBJ2-3	CASSSGFFRTDTQYF	TGTGCCAGCAGTTCAGGGTTTTTTCGGACAGATACGCAGTATTTT
TRBV15	.	.	TRBJ2-7	CATSESGKGYEQYF	TGTGCCACCAGCGAGTCAGGGAAAGGCTACGAGCAGTACTTC
TRBV20-1	.	.	TRBJ1-1	CSARVGGSGTEAFF	TGCAGTGCTAGAGTGGGGGGCTCGGGCACTGAAGCTTTCTTT
TRBV30	.	few	TRBJ2-3	CAWSGVGQNTDTQYF	TGTGCCTGGAGTGGAGTAGGACAAAACACAGATACGCAGTATTTT
TRBV7-2	TRBD2	.	TRBJ2-5	CASSSGLAGGPETQYF	TGTGCCAGCAGCTCGGGACTAGCGGGAGGTCCCGAGACCCAGTACTTC
TRBV11-2	.	.	TRBJ2-5	CASSLVGGGNQETQYF	TGTGCCAGCAGCTTAGTGGGAGGGGGAAACCAAGAGACCCAGTACTTC
TRBV19	.	few	TRBJ1-4	CASSHLPGHSNEKLFF	TGTGCCAGTAGTCACCTACCGGGACACAGTAATGAAAAACTGTTTTTT
TRBV11-2	TRBD2	.	TRBJ2-5	CASSALAEKTQYF	TGTGCCAGCAGCGCACTAGCGGAAAAGACCCAGTACTTC
TRBV7-9	TRBD1	few	TRBJ1-1	CASRPATGPAFF	TGTGCCAGCAGACCCGCGACAGGGCCAGCTTTCTTT
TRBV6-1	TRBD2	.	TRBJ2-5	CASNRDGGDYETQYF	TGTGCCAGCAATCGAGATGGGGGGGATTATGAGACCCAGTACTTC
TRBV5-1	.	few	TRBJ2-5	CASSPGSKETQYF	TGCGCCAGCAGCCCCGGATCGAAAGAGACCCAGTACTTC
TRBV18	TRBD2	.	TRBJ2-3	CASSPAGRALDTQYF	TGTGCCAGCTCACCGGCCGGGAGGGCCCTAGATACGCAGTATTTT
TRBV5-5	.	few	TRBJ2-3	CASAPSTGAGHTQYF	TGTGCCAGCGCCCCCTCTACGGGAGCAGGCCATACGCAGTATTTT
TRBV12-3/TRBV12-4	.	.	TRBJ2-3	CASSPRQTDTQYF	TGTGCCAGCAGTCCTAGGCAAACCGATACGCAGTATTTT
TRBV4-2	.	.	TRBJ2-1	CASSQVALANDYNEQFF	TGTGCCAGCAGCCAAGTCGCCCTAGCGAACGACTACAATGAGCAGTTCTTC
TRBV7-6	.	.	TRBJ2-2	CASSFQSGELFF	TGTGCCAGCAGCTTCCAGAGCGGGGAGCTGTTTTTT
TRBV3-1	.	.	TRBJ2-1	CASSPSWGPTPPDEQFF	TGTGCCAGCAGCCCCTCTTGGGGGCCAACCCCCCCCGATGAGCAGTTCTTC